The 22 T cell receptor beta chains below all came from one sample that was sequenced in a study of early T cells in non-severe SARS-CoV-2 infection (dated by TCRdb to the early 2020s). The library was prepared using 5' RACE. TCRdb shows the sequencer as NextSeq 500. In TCRdb, the public reads were trimmed at Q25 with fastp and aligned with MiXCR, with productive beta chains retained. Rows are unified per CDR3 protein, each entry keeping the most common DNA and genes. Counted in this sample were approximately 35,000 distinct CDR3 sequences; roughly 5.7% of them appeared once. Of the sample, roughly 5.7% falls within the top ten clones. What was sequenced was whole blood. The receptors were sampled from an adult who was a healthcare worker with PCR-confirmed SARS-CoV-2 infection or an uninfected control (not recorded which).

At least ten counts were recorded for this clonotype. The chain recombines TRBV15 with TRBJ2-1; D unclear. The CDR3 is 15 residues long. Germline loops: CDR1 LNHNV, CDR2 YYDKDF (reference sequence). Trimming stripped 0 bases from V and 6 bases from J, with 12 bases between. The CDR3 DNA sequence: TGTGCCACCAGCAGAGATCGCGGACCGGGCAATGAGCAGTTCTTC. This sequence encodes CATSRDRGPGNEQFF.

This clonotype counts as medium-sized. The chain links TRBV29-1 to TRBJ1-2; the D is unclear. CDR1 and CDR2 from the germline V gene are SQVTM and ANQGSEA. The CDR3 consists of 13 residues. Trimming shortened V by 4 bases and J by 7 bases, and 16 bases separated the two germline ends. This CDR3 reads CSVGNGQVGGYTF. The CDR3 coding sequence is TGCAGCGTTGGGAATGGCCAGGTTGGTGGCTACACCTTC.

Ten or more counts support this clonotype. The chain is built from TRBV12-3 or TRBV12-4 and TRBJ1-1; D is perhaps TRBD1 (5 bases). V shed 4 bases and J shed 0 bases, with 12 bases lying between them. This CDR3 comprises 15 residues. The CDR3 loop reads CASSYRRELNTEAFF. The CDR3 DNA reads as TGTGCCAGCAGTTACAGGAGAGAATTGAACACTGAAGCTTTCTTT.

This clonotype was observed a handful of times. The CDR3 loop reads CASSPGTGYRLAGYNEQFF. The DNA of the CDR3 is TGTGCCAGCAGTCCCGGGACAGGGTACCGACTTGCGGGATACAATGAGCAGTTCTTC. The chain recombines TRBV27 with TRBJ2-1, with TRBD1 matching over 9 bases. CDR1 and CDR2 from the germline V gene are MNHEY and SMNVEV (reference sequence). The CDR3 consists of 19 residues. The trim removed 5 bases at V and 4 bases at J, leaving 18 bases unmatched.

In this sample, this clonotype turned up many times. The chain recombines TRBV5-6 with TRBJ2-1; D uncertain. Germline V gene lookup returns CDR1 SGHDT and CDR2 YYEEEE. CDR3 length: 11 amino acids. The V end was cut by 2 bases, the J end by 8 bases, with 5 bases between. The CDR3 here is CASSFSHEQFF. The CDR3 nucleotides read TGTGCCAGCAGCTTCTCCCATGAGCAGTTCTTC.

This clonotype was recorded many times. The rearrangement uses TRBV6-5 and TRBJ2-3; TRBD2 agrees at 8 bases. With V trimmed by 6 bases and J by 1 base, 6 bases remained unmatched. This CDR3 has 15 residues. Germline CDR1 is MNHEY and CDR2 is SVGAGI. The CDR3 DNA follows: TGTGCCAGCAGCCCCGGACTAGCTGGCACAGATACGCAGTATTTT. Its protein is CASSPGLAGTDTQYF.

The V call is TRBV29-1, the J call TRBJ2-6; D is perhaps TRBD1 (5 bases). The V and J ends lost 4 bases and 0 bases respectively, with 10 bases between them. The CDR3 loop spans 15 amino acids. From germline, CDR1 is SQVTM and CDR2 ANQGSEA. The chain's CDR3 is CSVAGQPSGANVLTF. CDR3 DNA sequence: TGCAGCGTTGCAGGACAACCCTCTGGGGCCAACGTCCTGACTTTC.

This clonotype was seen repeatedly, ten times or more. J is TRBJ1-5 and V is TRBV12-3 or TRBV12-4; D is perhaps TRBD1 (5 bases). The CDR3 has 15 amino acids. V shed 6 bases and J shed 3 bases, with 15 bases lying between them. CDR3 bases: TGTGCCAGCAGCTCGGGGCAGCTAGACAATCAGCCCCAGCATTTT. It codes for CASSSGQLDNQPQHF.

At least ten counts were recorded for this clonotype. V gene TRBV12-3 or TRBV12-4 combines with J gene TRBJ1-1, with D unresolved. The V end lost 5 bases, the J end lost 6 bases, and 10 bases lay between the germline ends. This CDR3 comprises 12 residues. In DNA, the CDR3 is TGTGCCAGCAGTCTTTTGGTACCTGAAGCTTTCTTT. Translating gives CASSLLVPEAFF.

This clonotype was seen ten or more times. The chain recombines TRBV28 with TRBJ2-5; 9 bases match TRBD1. This CDR3 is built from 16 residues. CDR1 MDHEN and CDR2 SYDVKM come from the germline V gene. J was trimmed by 2 bases and V by 4 bases; bases with no gene match: 8. The CDR3 DNA follows: TGTGCCAGCAGTTCCCCGACAGGGGGATGGCAAGAGACCCAGTACTTC. It translates to CASSSPTGGWQETQYF.

This clonotype was seen repeatedly, ten times or more. The V gene is TRBV10-1, the J gene TRBJ2-1; 9 bases are a match to TRBD2. The CDR3 covers 15 residues. With V trimmed by 2 bases and J by 5 bases, 4 bases remained unmatched. From germline, CDR1 is WNHNN and CDR2 SYGVQD (reference sequence). Written as DNA, the CDR3 is TGCGCCAGCAGTGAGGGGACTAGCAGCAACAATGAGCAGTTCTTC. Its protein product is CASSEGTSSNNEQFF.

This clonotype was found many times. The gene calls are TRBV12-3 or TRBV12-4 and TRBJ2-7; D is uncertain. Trimming took 7 bases from V and 8 from J, leaving 27 bases between them. CDR3 size: 16 residues. As DNA, the CDR3 is TGTGCCAGCACTGCCGGAACTCGAAGAGACCCTTACCAGCAGTACTTC. It translates to CASTAGTRRDPYQQYF.

This clonotype was seen many times. The chain is built from TRBV7-2 and TRBJ1-4; no clear D gene. Between the trimmed V and J ends, which lost 0 bases and 14 bases, there was a span of 10 bases. CDR1 and CDR2 (germline): SGHTA, FQGNSA. The CDR3 runs 12 residues. The CDR3 loop reads CASSLAGDRLFF. CDR3 in DNA: TGTGCCAGCAGCTTAGCTGGGGATAGGCTGTTTTTT. Using reference TRBV7-2 and TRBJ1-4 for the parts outside the CDR3, the full variable domain is GAGVSQSPSNKVTEKGKDVELRCDPISGHTALYWYRQSLGQGLEFLIYFQGNSAPDKSGLPSDRFSAERTGGSVSTLTIQRTQQEDSAVYLCASSLAGDRLFFGSGTQLSVL.

Ten or more counts support this clonotype. The chain is built from TRBV20-1 and TRBJ2-2; TRBD1 aligns across 9 bases. Germline trimming cut 6 bases from V and 6 bases from J; bases unmatched to any gene: 8. The CDR3 runs to 14 residues. Germline lookup yields CDR1 DFQATT and CDR2 SNEGSKA (reference sequence). Here the CDR3 DNA reads TGCAGTGCACCGGGACAGGGTTTTCCCGGGGAGCTGTTTTTT. Translation: CSAPGQGFPGELFF.

This clonotype turned up a few times. The rearrangement links TRBV6-2 or TRBV6-3 to TRBJ2-5; D might be TRBD1 (7 bases). Deletions cut 11 bases from V and 4 bases from J, with 14 bases between. The germline V gene has CDR1 MNHEY and CDR2 SVGEGT. The CDR3 length is 12 residues. CDR3 coding DNA: TGTGCCGGGTCCCAGGGGGGAGAGACCCAGTACTTC. It yields the protein CAGSQGGETQYF.

At least ten counts were recorded for this clonotype. V is TRBV30 and J is TRBJ2-7, with 11 bases lining up with TRBD2. V shed 0 bases, J shed 8 bases, and the junction held 12 bases outside the gene matches. The CDR3 consists of 16 residues. CDR1 GTSNPN and CDR2 SVGIG come from the germline V gene (reference sequence). The CDR3 loop is CAWSVTSVLAGGKQYF. CDR3 sequence (DNA): TGTGCCTGGAGTGTAACTTCTGTGCTAGCGGGAGGCAAGCAGTACTTC.

This clonotype was found a few times. J is TRBJ1-4 and V is TRBV7-8, with 7 bases aligning to TRBD1. From germline, CDR1 is SGHVS and CDR2 FQNEAQ. Germline trimming cut 3 bases from V and 4 bases from J; bases unmatched to any gene: 11. The CDR3 has 17 residues. The CDR3 sequence is CASSFWFGQVDNEKLFF. The CDR3 nucleotides read TGTGCCAGCAGCTTTTGGTTCGGACAGGTCGATAATGAAAAACTGTTTTTT. The entire variable domain, with the rest obtained from reference TRBV7-8 and TRBJ1-4, is as follows: GAGVSQSPRYKVAKRGQDVALRCDPISGHVSLFWYQQALGQGPEFLTYFQNEAQLDKSGLPSDRFFAERPEGSVSTLKIQRTQQEDSAVYLCASSFWFGQVDNEKLFFGSGTQLSVL.

V usage is TRBV11-2 and J usage is TRBJ2-7; D could derive from TRBD1 or TRBD2 (5 bases each). Germline CDR1 SGHAT, CDR2 FQNNGV. The CDR3 consists of 13 residues. V lost 3 bases and J 3 bases, leaving 9 bases between the germline ends. The DNA of the CDR3 is TGTGCCAGCAGCTTTGGGACGATCTACGAGCAGTACGTC. Translated, it gives CASSFGTIYEQYV.

Many counts were recorded for this clonotype. The chain is built from TRBV27 and TRBJ2-2; TRBD2 matches 11 bases. Per the germline V gene, CDR1 is MNHEY and CDR2 is SMNVEV (reference sequence). The junction had 9 bases not matched to a gene; V was cut back by 7 bases and J by 5 bases. The CDR3 is made up of 16 amino acids. The CDR3 nucleotides are TGTGCCAGCATCGGAATAGCGGGAGGGAGAACCGGGGAGCTGTTTTTT. Encoded protein: CASIGIAGGRTGELFF.

This clonotype was recorded many times. The V call is TRBV7-9, the J call TRBJ1-6; perhaps TRBD1 as D (6 bases). The ends were cut back, 1 base at V and 10 bases at J, with 20 bases in the middle. This CDR3 comprises 17 residues. Germline lookup yields CDR1 SEHNR and CDR2 FQNEAQ (reference sequence). Written as DNA, the CDR3 is TGTGCCAGCAGCTTAGTGTTCAGCGGGACATTAGACTCACCCCTCCACTTT. This codes for CASSLVFSGTLDSPLHF.

This clonotype was found many times. The genes are TRBV27 and TRBJ2-1; 10 nucleotides match TRBD2. The CDR3 has 18 amino acids. With V trimmed by 4 bases and J by 0 bases, 9 bases remained unmatched. CDR1 and CDR2 from the germline V gene are MNHEY and SMNVEV (reference sequence). The CDR3 region is CASSWSSGRSLSYNEQFF. CDR3 bases: TGTGCCAGCAGTTGGAGTAGCGGGAGGAGCCTCTCCTACAATGAGCAGTTCTTC.

Ten or more counts support this clonotype. V usage is TRBV19 and J usage is TRBJ2-6; D is undetermined. Germline values: CDR1 LNHDA, CDR2 SQIVND (reference sequence). Trimming took off 10 bases at V and 0 bases at J, with 19 bases between the two ends. The CDR3 runs 17 residues. As DNA, the CDR3 is TGTGCCACCTTGGGCATTTGGACCTCCTCTGGGGCCAACGTCCTGACTTTC. It is translated as CATLGIWTSSGANVLTF.